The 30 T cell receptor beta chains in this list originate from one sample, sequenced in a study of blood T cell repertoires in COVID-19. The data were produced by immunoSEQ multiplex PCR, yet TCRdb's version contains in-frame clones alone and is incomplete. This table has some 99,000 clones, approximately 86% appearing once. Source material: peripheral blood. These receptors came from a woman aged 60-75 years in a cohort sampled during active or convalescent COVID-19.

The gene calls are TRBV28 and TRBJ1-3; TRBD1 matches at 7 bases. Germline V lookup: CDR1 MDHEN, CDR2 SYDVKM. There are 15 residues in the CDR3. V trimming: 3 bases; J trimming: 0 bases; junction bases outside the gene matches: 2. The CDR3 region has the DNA TGTGCCAGCAGTTTTGCAGGGGGCTCTGGAAACACCATATATTTT. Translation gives CASSFAGGSGNTIYF.

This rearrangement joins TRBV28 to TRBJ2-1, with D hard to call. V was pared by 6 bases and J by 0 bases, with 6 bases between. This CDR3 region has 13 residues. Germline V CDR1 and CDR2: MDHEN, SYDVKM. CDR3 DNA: TGTGCCAGCAGATCGAGCTCCTACAATGAGCAGTTCTTC. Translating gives CASRSSSYNEQFF.

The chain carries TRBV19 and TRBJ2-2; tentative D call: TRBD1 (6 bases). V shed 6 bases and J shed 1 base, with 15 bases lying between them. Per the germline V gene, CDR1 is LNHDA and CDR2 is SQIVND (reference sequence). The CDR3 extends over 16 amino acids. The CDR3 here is CASRWGLGGNTGELFF. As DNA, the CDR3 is TGTGCCAGTAGGTGGGGGCTCGGAGGGAACACCGGGGAGCTGTTTTTT.

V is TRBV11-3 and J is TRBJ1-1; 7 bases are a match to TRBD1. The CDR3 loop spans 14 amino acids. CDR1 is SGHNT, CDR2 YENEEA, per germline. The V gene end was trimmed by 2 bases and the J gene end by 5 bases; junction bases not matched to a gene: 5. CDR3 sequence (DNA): TGTGCCAGCAGCTTATCGGCAGGGGGAACTGAAGCTTTCTTT. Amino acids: CASSLSAGGTEAFF.

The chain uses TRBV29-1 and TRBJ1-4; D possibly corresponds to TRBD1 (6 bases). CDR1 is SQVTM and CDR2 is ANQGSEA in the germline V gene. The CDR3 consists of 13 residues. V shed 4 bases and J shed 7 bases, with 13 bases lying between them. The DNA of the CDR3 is TGCAGCGTTGGGGCAGGGGTGGGTGAAAAACTGTTTTTT. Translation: CSVGAGVGEKLFF.

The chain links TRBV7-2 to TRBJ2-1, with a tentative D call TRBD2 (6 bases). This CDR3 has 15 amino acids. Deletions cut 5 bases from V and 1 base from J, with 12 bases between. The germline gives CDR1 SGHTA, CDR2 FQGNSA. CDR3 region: CASSRVGRSYNEQFF. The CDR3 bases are TGTGCCAGCAGCCGCGTAGGGAGGTCCTACAATGAGCAGTTCTTC.

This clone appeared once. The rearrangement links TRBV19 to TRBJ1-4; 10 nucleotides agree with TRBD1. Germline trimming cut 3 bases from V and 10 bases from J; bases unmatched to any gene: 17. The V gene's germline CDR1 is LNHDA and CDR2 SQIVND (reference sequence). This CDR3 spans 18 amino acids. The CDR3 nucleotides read TGTGCCAGTAGTATGGACCGGGACAGGGGCGTCCGTGAGGGAAAACTGTTTTTT. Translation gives CASSMDRDRGVREGKLFF.

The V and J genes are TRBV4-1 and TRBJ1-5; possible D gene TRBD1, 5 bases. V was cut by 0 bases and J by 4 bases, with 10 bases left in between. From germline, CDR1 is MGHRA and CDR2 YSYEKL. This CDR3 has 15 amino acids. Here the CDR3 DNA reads TGCGCCAGCAGCCAAGATCCCCAGGGAAATCAGCCCCAGCATTTT. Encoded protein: CASSQDPQGNQPQHF.

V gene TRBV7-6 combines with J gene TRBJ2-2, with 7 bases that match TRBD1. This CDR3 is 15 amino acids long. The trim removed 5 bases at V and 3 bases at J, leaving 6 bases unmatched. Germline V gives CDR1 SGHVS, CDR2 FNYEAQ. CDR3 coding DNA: TGTGCCAGCAGCACGACAGGGTCTCACACCGGGGAGCTGTTTTTT. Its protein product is CASSTTGSHTGELFF.

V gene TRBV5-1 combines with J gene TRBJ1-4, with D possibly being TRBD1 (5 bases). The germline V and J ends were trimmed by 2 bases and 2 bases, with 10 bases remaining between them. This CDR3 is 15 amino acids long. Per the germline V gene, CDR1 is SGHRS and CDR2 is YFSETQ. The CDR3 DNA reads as TGCGCCAGCAGCTTAGACAGACTGACTAATGAAAAACTGTTTTTT. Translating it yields CASSLDRLTNEKLFF.

The CDR3 protein is CSVEWGLAGGRNEQFF. CDR3 in DNA: TGCAGCGTTGAATGGGGACTAGCGGGAGGGCGAAATGAGCAGTTCTTC. The rearrangement joins TRBV29-1 to TRBJ2-1, with 16 bases fitting TRBD2. Trimming cost V 2 bases and J 7 bases; bases outside gene matches: 5. This CDR3 is 16 amino acids long. The germline V gene encodes CDR1 SQVTM and CDR2 ANQGSEA.

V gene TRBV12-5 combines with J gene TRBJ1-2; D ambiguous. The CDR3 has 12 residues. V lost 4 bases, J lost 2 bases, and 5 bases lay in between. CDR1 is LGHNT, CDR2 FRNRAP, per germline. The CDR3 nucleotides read TGTGCTAGTGGTTCGGGGAACTATGGCTACACCTTC. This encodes CASGSGNYGYTF.

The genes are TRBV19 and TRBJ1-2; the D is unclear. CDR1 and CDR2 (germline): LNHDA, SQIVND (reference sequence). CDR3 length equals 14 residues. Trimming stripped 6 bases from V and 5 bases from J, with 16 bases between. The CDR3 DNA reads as TGTGCCAGTAGCCAACCATGGCAGTTTTATGGCTACACCTTC. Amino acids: CASSQPWQFYGYTF.

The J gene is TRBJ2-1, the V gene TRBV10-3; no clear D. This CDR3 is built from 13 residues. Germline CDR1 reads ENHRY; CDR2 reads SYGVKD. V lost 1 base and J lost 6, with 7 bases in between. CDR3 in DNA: TGTGCCATCAGTGAGTTCTCTAGCAATGAGCAGTTCTTC. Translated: CAISEFSSNEQFF.

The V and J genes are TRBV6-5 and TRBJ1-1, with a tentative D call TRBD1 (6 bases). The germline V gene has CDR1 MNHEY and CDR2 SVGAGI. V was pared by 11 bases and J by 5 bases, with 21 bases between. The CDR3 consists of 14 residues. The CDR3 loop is CAVAAAGGTTEAFF. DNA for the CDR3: TGTGCCGTAGCAGCCGCGGGGGGGACAACTGAAGCTTTCTTT.

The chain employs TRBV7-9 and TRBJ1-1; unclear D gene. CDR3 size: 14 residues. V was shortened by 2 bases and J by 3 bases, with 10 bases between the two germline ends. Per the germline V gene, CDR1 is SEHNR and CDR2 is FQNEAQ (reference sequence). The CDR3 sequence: CASSLQSAYTEAFF. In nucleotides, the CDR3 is TGTGCCAGCAGCTTACAGTCCGCCTACACTGAAGCTTTCTTT.

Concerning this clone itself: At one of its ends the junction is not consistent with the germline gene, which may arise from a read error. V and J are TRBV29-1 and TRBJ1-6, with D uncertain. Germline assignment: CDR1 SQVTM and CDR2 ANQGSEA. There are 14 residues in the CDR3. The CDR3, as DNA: TGCAGCGTTAAAGAGAGCTCCTATAATTCACCCCTCCACTTT. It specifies CSVKESSYNSPLHF.

CDR3 bases: TGCAGCGTACGAGACGGGGGAGGGAATGAGCAGTTCTTC. Its translation is CSVRDGGGNEQFF. The rearrangement uses TRBV29-1 and TRBJ2-1, with TRBD2 matching 7 bases. Germline assignment: CDR1 SQVTM and CDR2 ANQGSEA. Trimming removed 6 bases from V and 7 bases from J; junction bases left unmatched: 9. The CDR3 has 13 residues.

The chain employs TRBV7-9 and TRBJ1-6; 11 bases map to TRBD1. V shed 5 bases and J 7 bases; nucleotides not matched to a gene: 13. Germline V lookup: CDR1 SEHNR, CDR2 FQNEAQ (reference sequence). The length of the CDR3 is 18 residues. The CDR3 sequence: CASSPGWVGQGANSPLHF. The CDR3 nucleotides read TGTGCCAGCAGCCCGGGGTGGGTTGGACAGGGGGCAAATTCACCCCTCCACTTT. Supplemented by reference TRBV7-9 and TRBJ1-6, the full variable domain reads DTGVSQNPRHKITKRGQNVTFRCDPISEHNRLYWYRQTLGQGPEFLTYFQNEAQLEKSRLLSDRFSAERPKGSFSTLEIQRTEQGDSAMYLCASSPGWVGQGANSPLHFGNGTRLTVT.

CDR3 sequence reads: CASTPVAYGYTF. DNA of the CDR3: TGTGCCAGCACGCCAGTCGCCTATGGCTACACCTTC. The chain carries TRBV12-3 or TRBV12-4 and TRBJ1-2; no clear D gene. This CDR3 has 12 amino acids. V dropped 7 bases and J dropped 4 bases, with 10 bases sitting between them.

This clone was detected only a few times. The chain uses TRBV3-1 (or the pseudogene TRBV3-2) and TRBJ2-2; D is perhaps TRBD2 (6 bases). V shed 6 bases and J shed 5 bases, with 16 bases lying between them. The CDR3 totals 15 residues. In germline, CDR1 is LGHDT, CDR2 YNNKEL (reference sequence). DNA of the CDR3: TGTGCCAGCAGTCAAAAGCGGGCTCTTACCGGGGAGCTGTTTTTT. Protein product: CASSQKRALTGELFF.

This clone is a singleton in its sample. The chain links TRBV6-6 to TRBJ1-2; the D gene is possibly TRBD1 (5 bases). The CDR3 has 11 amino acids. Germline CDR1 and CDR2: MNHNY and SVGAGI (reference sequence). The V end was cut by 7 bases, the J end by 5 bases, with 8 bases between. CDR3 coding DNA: TGTGCCAGCACCGCAGGGTATGGCTACACCTTC. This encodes CASTAGYGYTF.

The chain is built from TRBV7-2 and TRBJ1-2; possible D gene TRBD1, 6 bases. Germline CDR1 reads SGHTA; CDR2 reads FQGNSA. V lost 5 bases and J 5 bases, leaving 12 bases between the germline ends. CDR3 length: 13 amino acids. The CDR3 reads CASSQQGVYGYTF. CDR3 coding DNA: TGTGCCAGCAGCCAACAGGGTGTATATGGCTACACCTTC.

CDR3 nucleotides: TGTGCCAGCAGCCTTCAAGGGAGGGCGAACACCGGGGAGCTGTTTTTT. Residues: CASSLQGRANTGELFF. The chain carries TRBV11-3 and TRBJ2-2; 7 nucleotides agree with TRBD2. Germline trimming cut 5 bases from V and 0 bases from J; bases unmatched to any gene: 6. CDR1 is SGHNT, CDR2 YENEEA, per germline. The CDR3 has 16 residues.

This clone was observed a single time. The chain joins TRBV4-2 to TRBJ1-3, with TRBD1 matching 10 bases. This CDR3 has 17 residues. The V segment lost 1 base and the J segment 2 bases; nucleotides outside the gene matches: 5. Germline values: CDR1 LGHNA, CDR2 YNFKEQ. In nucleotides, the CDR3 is TGTGCCAGCAGCCAAGGGTATGGACAGGGGGCTGGAAACACCATATATTTT. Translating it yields CASSQGYGQGAGNTIYF.

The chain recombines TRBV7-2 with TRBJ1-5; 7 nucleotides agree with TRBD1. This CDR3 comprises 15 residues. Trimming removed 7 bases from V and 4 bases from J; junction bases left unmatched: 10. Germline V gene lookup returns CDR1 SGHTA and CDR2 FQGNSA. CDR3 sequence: CASTLKGQANQPQHF. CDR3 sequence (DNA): TGTGCCAGCACCTTGAAAGGACAGGCTAATCAGCCCCAGCATTTT.

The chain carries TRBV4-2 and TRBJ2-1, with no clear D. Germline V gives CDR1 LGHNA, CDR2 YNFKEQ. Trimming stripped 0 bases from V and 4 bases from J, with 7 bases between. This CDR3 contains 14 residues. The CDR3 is CASSQDLSYNEQFF. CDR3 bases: TGTGCCAGCAGCCAAGATCTAAGTTACAATGAGCAGTTCTTC.

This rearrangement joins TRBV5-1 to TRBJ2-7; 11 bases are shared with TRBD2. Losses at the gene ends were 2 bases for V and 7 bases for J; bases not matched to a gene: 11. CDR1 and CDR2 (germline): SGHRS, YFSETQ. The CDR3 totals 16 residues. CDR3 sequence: CASSLGNSGGAWEQYF. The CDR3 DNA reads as TGCGCCAGCAGCTTAGGGAATAGCGGGGGGGCCTGGGAGCAGTACTTC. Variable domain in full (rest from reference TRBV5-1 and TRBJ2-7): KAGVTQTPRYLIKTRGQQVTLSCSPISGHRSVSWYQQTPGQGLQFLFEYFSETQRNKGNFPGRFSGRQFSNSRSEMNVSTLELGDSALYLCASSLGNSGGAWEQYFGPGTRLTVT.

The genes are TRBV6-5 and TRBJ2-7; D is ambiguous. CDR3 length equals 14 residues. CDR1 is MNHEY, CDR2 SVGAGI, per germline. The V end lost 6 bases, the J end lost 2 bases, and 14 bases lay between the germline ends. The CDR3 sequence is CASRVDWVTYEQYF. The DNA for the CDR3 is TGTGCCAGCAGGGTAGACTGGGTAACCTACGAGCAGTACTTC.

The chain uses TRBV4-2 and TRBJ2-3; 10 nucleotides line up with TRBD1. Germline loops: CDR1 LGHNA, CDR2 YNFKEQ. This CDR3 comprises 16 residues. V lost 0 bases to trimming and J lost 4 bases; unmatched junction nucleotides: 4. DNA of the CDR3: TGTGCCAGCAGCCAAGATATGACAGGGGGCGCAGATACGCAGTATTTT. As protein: CASSQDMTGGADTQYF.